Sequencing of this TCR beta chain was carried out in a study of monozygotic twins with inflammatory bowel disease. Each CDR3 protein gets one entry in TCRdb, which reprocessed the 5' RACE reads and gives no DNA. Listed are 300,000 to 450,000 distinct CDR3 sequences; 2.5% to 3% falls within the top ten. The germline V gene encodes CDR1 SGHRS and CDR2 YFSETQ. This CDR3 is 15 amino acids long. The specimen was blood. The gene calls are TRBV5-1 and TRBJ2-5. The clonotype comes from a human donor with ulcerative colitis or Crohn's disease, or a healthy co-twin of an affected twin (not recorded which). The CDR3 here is CASSLEAGRWETQYF.